This TCR beta chain was observed in a study of early stage breast cancer tumors. Points from the study as a whole: Unsorted bulk genomic DNA sequencing lacked pairing and functional marker data. Compared with adjacent normal breast, tumors showed about 2.5-fold denser, more clonal T cells. Enriched TCRB sequences shared across patients were mostly commonly generated sequences.

The repertoire was sequenced with immunoSEQ multiplex PCR; TCRdb's copy has only in-frame clones and lacks some. This sample yields some 11,000 clones, of which around 72% are seen a single time; around 20% belongs to the top ten. On this clone: Antigen unknown.

The length of the CDR3 is 14 residues. With 0 bases removed from V and 3 bases from J, the gap between germline ends came to 7 bases. In germline, CDR1 is SGHDT, CDR2 YYEEEE. The clonotype was recovered from a person aged 40-50 years with breast cancer. The V and J genes are TRBV5-6 and TRBJ2-1; TRBD1 is a possible D gene (5 bases). Sequencing was carried out using breast tumor tissue. The CDR3 DNA is TGTGCCAGCAGCTTGGGTACAGGCTACAATGAGCAGTTCTTC. This codes for CASSLGTGYNEQFF.